These 17 T cell receptor beta chains were all obtained from the same sample, sequenced in a study of shared clonotypes between healthy human individuals. The data were produced by immunoSEQ multiplex PCR, yet TCRdb's version contains in-frame clones alone and is incomplete. The table lists around 510,000 clones, roughly 95% of them singletons, with 0.055% to 0.075% in the top ten. Sample: naive CD4+ T cells sorted from blood. The subset is: CD45RA+ positively selected. The origin of the receptors is a woman aged 25 to 39 in good health.

The V and J genes are TRBV5-1 and TRBJ2-3; D not certain. Germline loops: CDR1 SGHRS, CDR2 YFSETQ. Trimming pared 2 bases from V and 4 bases from J, leaving 11 bases between. CDR3 length: 14 residues. The CDR3, as DNA: TGCGCCAGCAGCTTCGACGTGGGCCCAGATACGCAGTATTTT. Translation gives CASSFDVGPDTQYF. Looking up the rest from reference TRBV5-1 and TRBJ2-3 gives the full variable domain: KAGVTQTPRYLIKTRGQQVTLSCSPISGHRSVSWYQQTPGQGLQFLFEYFSETQRNKGNFPGRFSGRQFSNSRSEMNVSTLELGDSALYLCASSFDVGPDTQYFGPGTRLTVL.

The V call is TRBV6-6, the J call TRBJ1-1; 8 nucleotides match TRBD1. There are 13 residues in the CDR3. Trimming at V came to 7 bases and at J to 12 bases, leaving 13 bases not matched to a gene. Germline V gene data show CDR1 as MNHNY and CDR2 as SVGAGI (reference sequence). The CDR3 spells CASIIGQGSSTFF. CDR3 nucleotide sequence: TGTGCCAGCATTATAGGACAGGGTTCGTCGACTTTCTTT.

V gene TRBV5-1 combines with J gene TRBJ1-3; D ambiguous. The germline V gene encodes CDR1 SGHRS and CDR2 YFSETQ. This CDR3 region has 14 residues. With 4 bases removed from V and 0 bases from J, the gap between germline ends came to 8 bases. CDR3 sequence: CASSGSGSGNTIYF. Written as DNA, the CDR3 is TGCGCCAGCAGCGGGTCAGGCTCTGGAAACACCATATATTTT.

The chain joins TRBV27 to TRBJ2-7; D is unclear. Germline CDR1 reads MNHEY; CDR2 reads SMNVEV (reference sequence). V dropped 5 bases and J dropped 3 bases, with 17 bases sitting between them. This CDR3 region has 15 residues. In nucleotides, the CDR3 is TGTGCCAGCAGTCCCCTTTTGCGGTTGAGCTACGAGCAGTACTTC. Protein sequence: CASSPLLRLSYEQYF.

This chain joins TRBV28 and TRBJ1-1; D remains ambiguous. Germline V lookup: CDR1 MDHEN, CDR2 SYDVKM. This CDR3 is 11 amino acids long. Trimming pared 1 base from V and 6 bases from J, leaving 3 bases between. CDR3 nucleotide sequence: TGTGCCAGCAGTTTATATGCTGAAGCTTTCTTT. Protein: CASSLYAEAFF.

The chain employs TRBV6-5 and TRBJ2-3; 10 bases are a match to TRBD2. Looked up from germline, CDR1 is MNHEY and CDR2 is SVGAGI. The V and J ends lost 6 bases and 0 bases, in that order; junction bases with no gene match: 3. The CDR3 loop spans 15 amino acids. The CDR3 sequence: CASRKTSGSTDTQYF. The CDR3, as DNA: TGTGCCAGCAGGAAGACTAGCGGGAGCACAGATACGCAGTATTTT.

V gene TRBV6-5 combines with J gene TRBJ2-7; 7 bases match TRBD1. This CDR3 spans 13 amino acids. Germline CDR1 and CDR2: MNHEY and SVGAGI. V was pared by 2 bases and J by 5 bases, with 3 bases of the junction left unmatched. CDR3 sequence (DNA): TGTGCCAGCAGTTACGAGACAGGGAACGAGCAGTACTTC. Translation: CASSYETGNEQYF.

In this sample, this clone turned up once. The V and J genes are TRBV2 and TRBJ2-1; 7 bases match TRBD2. The J segment lost 2 bases and the V segment lost 2 bases, leaving 6 bases of the junction unmatched. There are 16 residues in the CDR3. Germline CDR1 and CDR2: SNHLY and FYNNEI. This CDR3 is CASSERGSSPYNEQFF. CDR3 in DNA: TGTGCCAGCAGTGAACGCGGGAGCAGTCCCTACAATGAGCAGTTCTTC.

This clone was counted a single time. J is TRBJ1-4 and V is TRBV7-2; the match to TRBD1 covers 7 bases. The J segment lost 12 bases and the V segment lost 5 bases, leaving 15 bases of the junction unmatched. The CDR3 spans 15 residues. Germline V gene data show CDR1 as SGHTA and CDR2 as FQGNSA. For the CDR3, the DNA is TGTGCCAGCAGCCGAGACAGGGATAGTTGGAAGGAACTGTTTTTT. Its translation: CASSRDRDSWKELFF.

The chain couples TRBV4-2 to TRBJ2-2; D call uncertain. Germline V CDR1 and CDR2: LGHNA, YNFKEQ. There are 17 residues in the CDR3. V was clipped by 3 bases and J by 0 bases, with 14 bases between them. The CDR3 coding sequence is TGTGCCAGCAGCCACCCCATGGGCAGCGCGAACACCGGGGAGCTGTTTTTT. It yields the protein CASSHPMGSANTGELFF.

The chain employs TRBV19 and TRBJ2-6; D is unclear. Looked up from germline, CDR1 is LNHDA and CDR2 is SQIVND (reference sequence). The CDR3 runs 15 residues. Trimming left V 7 bases short and J 3 bases short, with 13 bases between. CDR3 region: CASKDSGFGANVLTF. The DNA of the CDR3 is TGTGCCAGTAAAGACTCCGGTTTTGGGGCCAACGTCCTGACTTTC.

In its sample, this clone was seen a few times. The rearrangement links TRBV30 to TRBJ1-3; no clear D. There are 12 residues in the CDR3. V was trimmed by 0 bases and J by 3 bases, leaving 3 bases between them. The germline V gene has CDR1 GTSNPN and CDR2 SVGIG (reference sequence). The CDR3 here is CAWSVFGNTIYF. CDR3 sequence (DNA): TGTGCCTGGAGTGTCTTTGGAAACACCATATATTTT.

This chain connects TRBV11-2 to TRBJ2-5, with 10 bases that match TRBD2. CDR3 length: 16 amino acids. The junction had 7 bases not matched to a gene; V was cut back by 1 base and J by 5 bases. Germline lookup yields CDR1 SGHAT and CDR2 FQNNGV. The CDR3 DNA is TGTGCCAGCAGCTTAGTTCCAGCGGGAGGGAGGGAGACCCAGTACTTC. Its translation is CASSLVPAGGRETQYF.

The chain has TRBV18 and TRBJ2-2; 8 nucleotides line up with TRBD1. V was clipped by 4 bases and J by 2 bases; unmatched bases: 6. The CDR3 contains 16 residues. Germline lookup yields CDR1 KGHSH and CDR2 LQKENI. In DNA, the CDR3 is TGTGCCAGCTCACGTAGACAGGGGAGCAACACCGGGGAGCTGTTTTTT. It specifies CASSRRQGSNTGELFF.

The V and J genes are TRBV7-9 and TRBJ2-3; D unclear. This CDR3 is 15 amino acids long. Trimming cost V 1 base and J 1 base, with 9 bases left between them. CDR1 and CDR2 (germline): SEHNR, FQNEAQ (reference sequence). As DNA, the CDR3 is TGTGCCAGCAGCTTAGGGCTACTCGGCACAGATACGCAGTATTTT. Residues: CASSLGLLGTDTQYF. Full variable domain (remainder filled in from reference TRBV7-9 and TRBJ2-3): DTGVSQNPRHKITKRGQNVTFRCDPISEHNRLYWYRQTLGQGPEFLTYFQNEAQLEKSRLLSDRFSAERPKGSFSTLEIQRTEQGDSAMYLCASSLGLLGTDTQYFGPGTRLTVL.

The chain links TRBV5-1 to TRBJ2-3; D call uncertain. Trimming pared 3 bases from V and 1 base from J, leaving 9 bases between. Germline values: CDR1 SGHRS, CDR2 YFSETQ. The CDR3 runs 14 residues. CDR3 in DNA: TGCGCCAGCAGCTCGGCTCCCCGCACAGATACGCAGTATTTT. Residues: CASSSAPRTDTQYF.

This clone has a handful of counts. The rearrangement joins TRBV2 to TRBJ1-3; TRBD1 might be the D (5 bases). Trimming left V 1 base short and J 2 bases short, with 12 bases between. The CDR3 runs 16 residues. Germline lookup yields CDR1 SNHLY and CDR2 FYNNEI. CDR3 in amino acids: CASSEVTGVTGNTIYF. Written as DNA, the CDR3 is TGTGCCAGCAGTGAAGTAACAGGAGTCACTGGAAACACCATATATTTT.